The following is a TCR beta chain sequence with its context. This study enrolled people aged about 18 to 90 from about two dozen US geographic areas. Exposed enrollees had met someone with a PCR-confirmed or clinician-diagnosed COVID-19 case at some point within the 2 weeks before study entry. The data derive from a study of blood T cell repertoires in COVID-19. At the level of the study: T cells, B-cell-depleted T cells, or PBMCs provided the cDNA or gDNA that served as material.

The ends lost 3 bases at V and 5 bases at J; junction bases unmatched: 10. The CDR3 totals 16 residues. CDR1 is MNHEY, CDR2 SMNVEV, per germline (reference sequence). As originally analysed: Estimated nucleated cell counts came from reference gene primer amplification. The method was immunoSEQ multiplex PCR; TCRdb's version includes in-frame clones alone and lacks a portion of them. V and J calls and clone size are given by that table; D and trimming were obtained from the DNA. The data contain approximately 310,000 clones, approximately 81% of them singletons. The sample consisted of PBMCs or T cells enriched from blood (not recorded which). The receptor was derived from a woman aged 25 to 39 who had been exposed to COVID-19. V usage is TRBV27 and J usage is TRBJ2-1; 7 positions match TRBD1. In nucleotides, the CDR3 is TGTGCCAGCAGTTTTTTCCGGGCAGGGGGTCACAATGAGCAGTTCTTC. Amino acid sequence: CASSFFRAGGHNEQFF.